Listed below are T cell receptor beta chains from one sample, sequenced in a study of blood T cell repertoires in COVID-19. Some clones are missing from TCRdb's copy, which holds only in-frame ones; the method was immunoSEQ multiplex PCR. This sample has some 400,000 clones; about 87% occur once, and the top ten carry around 1.3%. Sample: PBMCs or T cells enriched from blood (not recorded which). The receptors here all came from a man under 40 who had recovered from COVID-19. CDR3s include the opening cysteine and the closing phenylalanine or tryptophan. A D gene is named only where the DNA matches it firmly. A clone size is listed for some rows: how often the clone was seen (once, few, many), or a class if it is expanded.

v_gene	j_gene	d_gene	abundance	CDR3aa	CDR3nt
TRBV12-3/TRBV12-4	TRBJ1-2	NA	NA	CASSPRVNYGYTF	TGTGCCAGCAGCCCCAGGGTAAACTATGGCTACACCTTC
TRBV7-9	TRBJ1-5	NA	once	CASSLVAGEGYQPQHF	TGTGCCAGCAGCTTAGTTGCAGGGGAGGGTTATCAGCCCCAGCATTTT
TRBV11-2	TRBJ2-3	NA	few	CASSLGALKGADTQYF	TGTGCCAGCAGCTTAGGAGCCCTTAAGGGGGCAGATACGCAGTATTTT
TRBV3-1/TRBV3-2	TRBJ1-4	NA	NA	CASSDFQGNEKLFF	TGTGCCAGCAGTGACTTTCAGGGCAATGAAAAACTGTTTTTT
TRBV11-3	TRBJ2-2	NA	NA	CASSLAGRTGELFF	TGTGCCAGCAGCTTGGCAGGTAGGACCGGGGAGCTGTTTTTT
TRBV16	TRBJ2-7	TRBD1	NA	CASSPRTGSTEQYF	TGTGCCAGCAGCCCTAGGACAGGGTCTACCGAGCAGTACTTC
TRBV18	TRBJ1-1	NA	once	CASSTTPSGGEGTEAFF	TGTGCCAGCTCCACCACCCCTTCTGGGGGCGAAGGCACTGAAGCTTTCTTT
TRBV2	TRBJ1-6	NA	NA	CASALDSGRNSPLHF	TGTGCCAGCGCTCTGGACAGCGGGAGAAATTCACCCCTCCACTTT
TRBV19	TRBJ1-2	NA	NA	CASSMGAGTYGYTF	TGTGCCAGTAGTATGGGGGCAGGGACCTATGGCTACACCTTC
TRBV2	TRBJ1-2	NA	NA	CAIRTGNYGYTF	TGTGCCATCAGGACGGGTAACTATGGCTACACCTTC
TRBV5-1	TRBJ1-3	NA	NA	CASSSGTPASGNTIYF	TGCGCCAGCAGCTCCGGGACACCCGCCTCTGGAAACACCATATATTTT
TRBV7-8	TRBJ2-7	NA	NA	CASSPSFEQYF	TGTGCCAGCAGCCCGAGTTTCGAGCAGTACTTC
TRBV7-8	TRBJ1-2	NA	NA	CASSLAPGHYGYTF	TGTGCCAGCAGCTTAGCCCCGGGTCACTATGGCTACACCTTC
TRBV6-5	TRBJ1-1	NA	NA	CASSTSQGNTEAFF	TGTGCCAGCAGCACCAGCCAGGGGAACACTGAAGCTTTCTTT
TRBV6-5	TRBJ2-3	NA	NA	CASSYSGPGTDTQYF	TGTGCCAGCAGTTACTCTGGTCCGGGCACAGATACGCAGTATTTT
TRBV6-4	TRBJ1-1	NA	NA	CASSVSRYTEAFF	TGTGCCAGCAGTGTCTCCAGGTACACTGAAGCTTTCTTT
TRBV4-1	TRBJ2-2	NA	NA	CASSQPTSNTGELFF	TGCGCCAGCAGCCAACCGACATCGAACACCGGGGAGCTGTTTTTT
TRBV6-5	TRBJ2-2	NA	once	CASSYLGLHTGELFF	TGTGCCAGCAGTTACCTGGGGCTCCACACCGGGGAGCTGTTTTTT
TRBV12-3/TRBV12-4	TRBJ1-6	NA	NA	CASSFEGSPLHF	TGTGCCAGCAGTTTTGAGGGTTCACCCCTCCACTTT